Sequencing of this T cell receptor beta chain was carried out in a study of T cell repertoires in cytomegalovirus infection. The wider study: In public TCR beta signatures, there were indications of both CMV infection and matching HLA type.

TCRdb re-called the reads with MiXCR, one entry per CDR3 protein. The sample consists of about 570,000 distinct CDR3 sequences, approximately 40% of them appearing once. As for this clonotype: The antigen is unknown.

The sample was cultured PBMCs, taken from culture after CMV antigen stimulation. This TCR was sampled from a human donor in good health (CMV status not recorded). Some clones in this sample may be carry-over from other donors' samples.

CDR3 region: CATQGQWNQPQHF. The CDR3 DNA is TGTGCCACCCAGGGACAGTGGAATCAGCCCCAGCATTTT. V usage is TRBV19 and J usage is TRBJ1-5, with 7 bases fitting TRBD1. CDR3 size: 13 residues. Germline V lookup: CDR1 LNHDA, CDR2 SQIVND (reference sequence). Unmatched junction bases numbered 7, after V lost 10 bases and J lost 4 bases. Using reference TRBV19 and TRBJ1-5 for the parts outside the CDR3, the full variable domain is DGGITQSPKYLFRKEGQNVTLSCEQNLNHDAMYWYRQDPGQGLRLIYYSQIVNDFQKGDIAEGYSVSREKKESFPLTVTSAQKNPTAFYLCATQGQWNQPQHFGDGTRLSIL.